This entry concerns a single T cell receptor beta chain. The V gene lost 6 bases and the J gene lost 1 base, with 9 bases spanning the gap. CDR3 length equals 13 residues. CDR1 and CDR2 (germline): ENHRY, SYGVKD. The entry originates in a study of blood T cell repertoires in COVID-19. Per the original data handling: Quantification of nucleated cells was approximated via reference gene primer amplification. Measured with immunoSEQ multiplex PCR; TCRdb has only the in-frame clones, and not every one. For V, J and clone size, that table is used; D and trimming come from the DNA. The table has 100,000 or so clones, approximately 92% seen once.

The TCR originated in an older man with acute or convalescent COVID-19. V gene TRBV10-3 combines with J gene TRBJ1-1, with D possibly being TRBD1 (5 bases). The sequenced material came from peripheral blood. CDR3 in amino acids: CAIRKTENTEAFF. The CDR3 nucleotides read TGTGCCATCAGAAAGACAGAGAACACTGAAGCTTTCTTT.